Listed here is a single TCR beta chain. The antigen is not known. These data are taken from a study of T cells after yellow fever vaccination. Study overall: Fractions of limited cellularity were prepared by means of SMART-Seq v4 Ultra Low Input.

Synthesis of TCR cDNA relied on 5'RACE template switching, which attached a universal primer site and UMIs. TCRdb redid the calling of the 5' RACE reads with MiXCR, one entry per CDR3 protein. The repertoire holds 110,000 to 150,000 distinct CDR3 sequences, with about 7% as singletons. Whole-study findings and limits: The bulk population could contribute abundant contaminating clonotypes to FACS-sorted repertoires. Of the clonotypes, a small share occurred in both CD4 and CD8 compartments.

In germline, CDR1 is LGHNA, CDR2 YSLEER. The ends lost 3 bases at V and 6 bases at J; junction bases unmatched: 9. CDR3 length: 15 amino acids. The gene calls are TRBV4-3 and TRBJ1-1; 8 nucleotides agree with TRBD1. This sequence originates from a man aged 25 to 40 who received the YFV17D yellow fever vaccine. The material sequenced was CD4+ T cells sorted from PBMCs, taken 10 days after the yellow fever booster vaccination. CDR3 region: CASSQGDRSAAEAFF. The CDR3, as DNA: TGCGCCAGCAGCCAGGGGGACAGGTCGGCCGCTGAAGCTTTCTTT.